These 23 T cell receptor beta chains originate from one sample sequenced in a study of tumor-infiltrating lymphocytes in primary liver carcinoma. The authors made TCR beta cDNA from 500 to 600 ng total RNA with a constant-region primer. It was through three nested multiplex PCR rounds of slightly modified ARM-PCR that TCR beta libraries arose. Investigators reported that the first two PCR rounds, at about 11 cycles each, used TRBV1-TRBV30 forward primers with a C-beta reverse primer. TCRdb called the multiplex PCR reads again in MiXCR, with one record for every CDR3 protein. In the table there are approximately 330,000 distinct CDR3 sequences, around 60% of which are singletons. It was unsorted whole blood that yielded blood RNA, and germline DNA was also extracted. The sequenced sample consisted of peripheral blood. These receptors all come from a man aged 35 to 55 with primary liver carcinoma and hepatitis B virus infection.

Notes on this clonotype: Compared with germline, one end of the junction differs, possibly owing to a read error. The chain links TRBV25-1 to TRBJ1-4, with a weak D call TRBD1 (6 bases). Germline CDR1 and CDR2: MGHDK and SYGVNS. This CDR3 comprises 14 residues. CDR3 DNA sequence: TGTGGCAGCAGTGAATCCCACAGGGAGGGAAAACTGTTTTTT. Protein product: CGSSESHREGKLFF.

In its sample, this clonotype was seen many times. This rearrangement joins TRBV6-5 to TRBJ2-7; 7 nucleotides line up with TRBD1. Germline CDR1 MNHEY, CDR2 SVGAGI. The CDR3 extends over 13 amino acids. The V and J ends lost 5 bases and 6 bases, in that order; junction bases with no gene match: 7. The CDR3 spells CASSALNRGEQYF. The CDR3 coding sequence is TGTGCCAGCAGTGCCCTGAACAGGGGCGAGCAGTACTTC.

V usage is TRBV23-1 and J usage is TRBJ1-2; 10 bases align to TRBD1. TRBV23-1 carries the ORF label, with uncertain function. The CDR3 sequence is 16 residues long. The ends lost 4 bases at V and 7 bases at J; junction bases unmatched: 12. The CDR3 coding sequence is TGCGCCAGCAGTCGGGACAGGGGCCCCATCGAGAGTGGCTACACCTTC. The encoded protein is CASSRDRGPIESGYTF.

This clonotype was seen only once. The chain joins TRBV11-2 to TRBJ2-2, with D possibly matching TRBD1 (5 bases). The CDR3 extends over 15 amino acids. V was trimmed by 4 bases and J by 7 bases, leaving 16 bases between them. Germline V gene data show CDR1 as SGHAT and CDR2 as FQNNGV. As DNA, the CDR3 is TGTGCCAGCAGCTCCCAGGGTGTTGACATCGGGGAGCTGTTTTTT. Amino acids: CASSSQGVDIGELFF.

This clonotype was counted at least ten times. The rearrangement uses TRBV7-8 and TRBJ2-7; the match to TRBD2 covers 12 bases. Germline CDR1 and CDR2: SGHVS and FQNEAQ. The CDR3 totals 14 residues. The ends lost 5 bases at V and 4 bases at J; junction bases unmatched: 3. CDR3 residues: CASSPTSGSYEQYF. DNA for the CDR3: TGTGCCAGCAGCCCGACTAGCGGGAGTTACGAGCAGTACTTC.

Regarding this clonotype: Its ends do not fully match the called genes, so a read error is possible. This chain uses TRBV11-2 with TRBJ2-7; 8 bases map to TRBD2. Germline CDR1 and CDR2: SGHAT and FQNNGV. This CDR3 has 16 amino acids. The CDR3 bases are TGTGCCAGCAACTTAGTTTGGAGCGGGAGATCCCACGAGCAATACTTC. This translates into CASNLVWSGRSHEQYF.

This clonotype showed up just a few times. The chain couples TRBV28 to TRBJ2-6; D gene ambiguous. V was shortened by 2 bases and J by 0 bases, with 5 bases between the two germline ends. The CDR3 runs to 15 residues. CDR1 and CDR2 (germline): MDHEN, SYDVKM. CDR3: CASSLPHSGANVLTF. As DNA, the CDR3 is TGTGCCAGCAGTTTACCGCACTCTGGGGCCAACGTCCTGACTTTC.

As regards this clonotype: One base away lies a much larger clone, so this may be a sequencing read error. This chain links TRBV7-9 with TRBJ2-7; TRBD1 matches at 8 bases. The CDR3 is made up of 15 amino acids. Germline CDR1 reads SEHNR; CDR2 reads FQNEAQ (reference sequence). The CDR3 nucleotides read TGTGCCATCAGCCAAAGACAGGGGTCGTCCTACGAGCAGTACTTC. Translating gives CAISQRQGSSYEQYF.

As concerns this clonotype: A much bigger clone sits one base away, suggesting this may be a read error. The chain couples TRBV10-3 to TRBJ2-2; D is ambiguous. Germline CDR1 reads ENHRY; CDR2 reads SYGVKD. The CDR3 has 11 residues. The V end lost 7 bases, the J end lost 9 bases, and 9 bases lay between the germline ends. This CDR3 is CAIKIRRELFF. The CDR3 DNA is TGTGCCATCAAAATTAGGAGGGAGCTGTTTTTT.

The rearrangement links TRBV6-2 or TRBV6-3 to TRBJ2-4; D is perhaps TRBD2 (6 bases). The CDR3 sequence is 18 residues long. The ends were cut back, 5 bases at V and 1 base at J, with 21 bases in the middle. Germline V lookup: CDR1 MNHEY, CDR2 SVGEGT. CDR3 in amino acids: CASSPSLRRAFAKNIQYF. The CDR3 nucleotides read TGTGCCAGCAGTCCCTCTTTGCGGAGGGCATTTGCCAAAAACATTCAGTACTTC.

V gene TRBV13 combines with J gene TRBJ1-4; no reliable D call. Trimming shortened V by 3 bases and J by 10 bases, and 18 bases separated the two germline ends. CDR1 is PRHDT, CDR2 FYEKMQ, per germline (reference sequence). The CDR3 is made up of 15 amino acids. Written as DNA, the CDR3 is TGTGCCAGCAGCTTGCAAAACGGCGTATCGGGAAAACTGTTTTTT. Its translation is CASSLQNGVSGKLFF.

Details on this clonotype: A much larger clone differs by one base, so this may be a read error. J is TRBJ1-2 and V is TRBV6-5; tentatively, D is TRBD1 (6 bases). The CDR3 loop spans 15 amino acids. Germline CDR1 MNHEY, CDR2 SVGAGI. CDR3 region: CTSSYTGAPNYGYTF. CDR3 bases: TGTACCAGCAGTTACACGGGGGCCCCTAACTATGGCTACACCTTC.

For this clonotype: A junction boundary mismatches the germline segment, possibly from a read error. V is TRBV29-1 and J is TRBJ2-7; D is uncertain. Germline loops: CDR1 SQVTM, CDR2 ANQGSEA. The CDR3 length is 12 residues. DNA of the CDR3: TGCAGCCTTGAAGGTCAGGCCTACGAGCATTACTTC. This gives the protein CSLEGQAYEHYF.

This clonotype was counted a few times. The rearrangement links TRBV6-1 to TRBJ2-2; 10 bases align to TRBD2. With V trimmed by 5 bases and J by 3 bases, 9 bases remained unmatched. The V gene's germline CDR1 is MNHNS and CDR2 SASEGT. The CDR3 spans 17 residues. CDR3 sequence reads: CASSQPRAGGYTGELFF. The CDR3 DNA reads TGTGCCAGCAGTCAGCCCAGAGCGGGAGGGTACACCGGGGAGCTGTTTTTT.

V and J are TRBV5-1 and TRBJ2-1, with D tentatively TRBD1 (6 bases). The length of the CDR3 is 15 residues. Germline-derived CDR1 and CDR2 are SGHRS and YFSETQ. V was cut by 4 bases and J by 6 bases, with 17 bases left in between. The CDR3 coding sequence is TGCGCCAGCAGCCCCCGAACAGGGACCGTCAATGAGCAGTTCTTC. This encodes CASSPRTGTVNEQFF.

About this clonotype: This may be a read error: a much more frequent sequence differs by one nucleotide. DNA of the CDR3: TGTGCCAGCAGCTTGGAACTCCGGGGGAGAGTTATGGATACGCAGTATTTT. Its protein is CASSLELRGRVMDTQYF. The rearrangement joins TRBV5-4 to TRBJ2-3; possibly TRBD2 for D (6 bases). V was cut by 0 bases and J by 6 bases, with 20 bases left in between. Germline CDR1 and CDR2: SGHNT and YYREEE (reference sequence). The CDR3 loop spans 17 amino acids.

Turning to this clonotype: Likely a read error: the CDR3 ends without its conserved phenylalanine or tryptophan. The chain employs TRBV11-3 and TRBJ2-1; 7 bases are shared with TRBD2. V was clipped by 1 base and J by 0 bases; unmatched bases: 0. The CDR3 covers 15 residues. Per germline, CDR1 SGHNT and CDR2 YENEEA. In nucleotides, the CDR3 is TGTGCCAGCAGCTTAGGGGACTACTCCTACAATGAGCAGTTCATC. It encodes CASSLGDYSYNEQFI.

A word on this clonotype: This may come from a read error, since a much larger clone is one base off. This chain joins TRBV6-6 and TRBJ1-1, with D maybe TRBD1 (6 bases). The germline CDR1 and CDR2 sequences are MNHNY and SVGAGI (reference sequence). The CDR3 is made up of 11 amino acids. With 4 bases removed from V and 12 bases from J, the gap between germline ends came to 12 bases. CDR3 region: CASSSGTRSFF. The DNA of the CDR3 is TGTGCCAGCAGTTCCGGGACACGGTCTTTCTTT.

To note about this clonotype: The junction differs from germline at one of its ends, possibly a read error. The rearrangement uses TRBV11-2 and TRBJ2-2; possibly TRBD2 for D (7 bases). This CDR3 spans 14 amino acids. Germline assignment: CDR1 SGHAT and CDR2 FQNNGV. CDR3 bases: TGTCCCAGCAGCTTAAGGGGGGGGGCCGGGGAGCTGTTTTTT. Protein: CPSSLRGGAGELFF.

Remarks on this clonotype: The junction does not match germline at one end; this may be a read error. The chain recombines TRBV11-2 with TRBJ2-7; tentatively, D is TRBD1 (5 bases). Per germline, CDR1 SGHAT and CDR2 FQNNGV. This CDR3 is 14 amino acids long. The chain's CDR3 is CVSSSNRNSYEEYF. Written as DNA, the CDR3 is TGTGTCAGCAGCTCTAACAGGAACTCCTACGAGGAGTACTTC.

The genes are TRBV6-5 and TRBJ1-1; D might be TRBD1 (6 bases). Germline values: CDR1 MNHEY, CDR2 SVGAGI. CDR3 length: 11 amino acids. With 7 bases removed from V and 7 bases from J, the gap between germline ends came to 10 bases. CDR3 in amino acids: CASNGGIEAFF. In DNA form, the CDR3 reads TGTGCCAGCAATGGGGGCATTGAAGCTTTCTTT.

The table lists this clonotype with a few counts. This chain uses TRBV25-1 with TRBJ2-5; D perhaps matches TRBD1 (6 bases). This CDR3 is built from 15 residues. Between the trimmed V and J ends, which lost 5 bases and 4 bases, there was a span of 17 bases. CDR1 and CDR2 from the germline V gene are MGHDK and SYGVNS. The CDR3 sequence is CASSKSLGAVETQYF. The CDR3 nucleotides read TGTGCCAGCAGTAAATCCTTGGGGGCGGTAGAGACCCAGTACTTC.

This clonotype was counted only a few times. The gene calls are TRBV28 and TRBJ2-1; the D is unclear. CDR1 and CDR2 from the germline V gene are MDHEN and SYDVKM. Trimming took off 6 bases at V and 8 bases at J, with 11 bases between the two ends. The CDR3 totals 12 residues. This chain's CDR3 is CASSPPLYEQFF. In DNA, the CDR3 is TGTGCCAGCAGCCCCCCTCTGTATGAGCAGTTCTTC.